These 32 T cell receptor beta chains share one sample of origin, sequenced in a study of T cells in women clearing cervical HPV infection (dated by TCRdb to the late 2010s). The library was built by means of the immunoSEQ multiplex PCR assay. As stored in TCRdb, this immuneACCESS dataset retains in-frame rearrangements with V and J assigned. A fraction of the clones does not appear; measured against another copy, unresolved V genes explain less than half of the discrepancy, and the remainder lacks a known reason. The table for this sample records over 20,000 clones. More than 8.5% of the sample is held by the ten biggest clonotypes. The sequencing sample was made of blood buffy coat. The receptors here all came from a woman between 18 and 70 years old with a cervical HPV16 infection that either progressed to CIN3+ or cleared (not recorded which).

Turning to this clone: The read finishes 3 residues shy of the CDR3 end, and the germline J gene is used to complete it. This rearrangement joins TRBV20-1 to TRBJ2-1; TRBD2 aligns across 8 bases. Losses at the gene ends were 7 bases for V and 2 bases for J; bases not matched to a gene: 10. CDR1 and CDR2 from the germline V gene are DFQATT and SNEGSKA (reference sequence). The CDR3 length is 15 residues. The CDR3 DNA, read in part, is TGCAGTGTGGCGGATAGGACTAGCCCCTACAATGAG. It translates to CSVADRTSPYNE. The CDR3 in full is CSVADRTSPYNEQFF.

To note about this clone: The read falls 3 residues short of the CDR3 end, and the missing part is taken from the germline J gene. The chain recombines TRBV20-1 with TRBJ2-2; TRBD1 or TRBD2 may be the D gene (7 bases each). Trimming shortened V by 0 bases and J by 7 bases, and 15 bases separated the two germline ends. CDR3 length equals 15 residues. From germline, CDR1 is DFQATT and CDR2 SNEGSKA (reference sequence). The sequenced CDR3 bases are TGCAGTGCTAGAGATCACAGGGGAGGGGTCGGGGAG. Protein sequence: CSARDHRGGVGE. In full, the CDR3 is CSARDHRGGVGELFF.

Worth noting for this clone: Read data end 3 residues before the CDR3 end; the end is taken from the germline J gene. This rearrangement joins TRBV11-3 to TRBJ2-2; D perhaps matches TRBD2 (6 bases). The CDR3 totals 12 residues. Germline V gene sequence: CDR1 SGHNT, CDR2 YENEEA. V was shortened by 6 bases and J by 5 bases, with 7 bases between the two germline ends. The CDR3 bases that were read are TGTGCCAGCAGTGGGGGGACCGGGGAG. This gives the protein CASSGGTGE. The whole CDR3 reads CASSGGTGELFF.

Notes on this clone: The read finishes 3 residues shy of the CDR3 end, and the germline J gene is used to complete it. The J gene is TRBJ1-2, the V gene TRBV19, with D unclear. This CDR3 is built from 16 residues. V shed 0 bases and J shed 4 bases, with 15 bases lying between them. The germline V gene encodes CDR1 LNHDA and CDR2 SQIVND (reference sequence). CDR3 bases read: TGTGCCAGTAGTATAGACCCGACAAGGAGGAGCTATGGC. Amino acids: CASSIDPTRRSYG. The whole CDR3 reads CASSIDPTRRSYGYTF.

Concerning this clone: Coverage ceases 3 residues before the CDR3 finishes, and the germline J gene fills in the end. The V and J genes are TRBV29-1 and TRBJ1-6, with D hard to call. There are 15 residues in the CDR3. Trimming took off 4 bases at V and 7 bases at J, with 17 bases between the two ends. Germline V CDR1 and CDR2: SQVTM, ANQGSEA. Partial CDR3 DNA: TGCAGCGTTGCTTTGTCGGCGGATAGGAATTCACCC. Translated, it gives CSVALSADRNSP. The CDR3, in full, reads CSVALSADRNSPLHF.

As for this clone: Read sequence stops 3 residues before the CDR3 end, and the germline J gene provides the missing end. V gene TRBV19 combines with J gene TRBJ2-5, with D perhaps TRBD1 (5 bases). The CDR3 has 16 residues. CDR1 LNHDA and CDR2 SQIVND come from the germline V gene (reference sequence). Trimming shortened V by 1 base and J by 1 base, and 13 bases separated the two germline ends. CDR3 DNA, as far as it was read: TGTGCCAGTAGTATAGCCGCAGGGCCGTCCCAAGAGACC. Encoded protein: CASSIAAGPSQET. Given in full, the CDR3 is CASSIAAGPSQETQYF.

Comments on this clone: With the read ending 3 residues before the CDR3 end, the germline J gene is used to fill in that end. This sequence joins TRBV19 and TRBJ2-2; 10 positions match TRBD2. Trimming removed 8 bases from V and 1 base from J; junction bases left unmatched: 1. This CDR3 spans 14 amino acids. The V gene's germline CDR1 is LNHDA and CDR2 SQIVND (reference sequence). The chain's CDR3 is CASLAGVNTGELFF. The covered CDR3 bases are TGTGCCAGTCTAGCGGGAGTGAACACCGGGGAG. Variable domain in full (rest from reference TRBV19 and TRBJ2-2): DGGITQSPKYLFRKEGQNVTLSCEQNLNHDAMYWYRQDPGQGLRLIYYSQIVNDFQKGDIAEGYSVSREKKESFPLTVTSAQKNPTAFYLCASLAGVNTGELFFGEGSRLTVL.

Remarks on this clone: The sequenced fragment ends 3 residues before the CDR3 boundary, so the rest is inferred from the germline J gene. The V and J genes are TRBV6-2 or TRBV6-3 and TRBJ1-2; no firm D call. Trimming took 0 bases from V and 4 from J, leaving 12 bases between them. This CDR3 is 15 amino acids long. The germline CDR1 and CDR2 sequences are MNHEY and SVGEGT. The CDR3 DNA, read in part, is TGTGCCAGCAGTTACTCGGGCAGAAGCTTCTATGGC. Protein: CASSYSGRSFYG. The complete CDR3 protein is CASSYSGRSFYGYTF.

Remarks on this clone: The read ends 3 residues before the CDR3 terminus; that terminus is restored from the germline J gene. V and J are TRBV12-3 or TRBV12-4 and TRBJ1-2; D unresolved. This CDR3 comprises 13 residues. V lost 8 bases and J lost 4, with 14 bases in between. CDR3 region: CASHTRVTYGYTF. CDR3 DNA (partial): TGTGCCAGCCATACCCGGGTTACCTATGGC.

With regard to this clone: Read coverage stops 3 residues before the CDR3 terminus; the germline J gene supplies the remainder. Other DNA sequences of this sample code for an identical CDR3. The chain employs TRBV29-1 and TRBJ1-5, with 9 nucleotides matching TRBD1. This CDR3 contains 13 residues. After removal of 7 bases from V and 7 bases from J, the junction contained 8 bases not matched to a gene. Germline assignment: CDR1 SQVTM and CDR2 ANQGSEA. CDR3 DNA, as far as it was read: TGCAGCGCTCTACAGGGGGCCGGGCAGCCC. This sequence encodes CSALQGAGQP. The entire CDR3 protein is CSALQGAGQPQHF.

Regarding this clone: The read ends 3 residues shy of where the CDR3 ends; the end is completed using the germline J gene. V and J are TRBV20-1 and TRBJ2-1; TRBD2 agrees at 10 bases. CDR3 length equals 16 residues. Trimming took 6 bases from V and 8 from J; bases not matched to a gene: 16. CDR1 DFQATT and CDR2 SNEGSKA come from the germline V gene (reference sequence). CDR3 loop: CSAAKASGRGADEQFF. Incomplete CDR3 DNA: TGCAGTGCAGCTAAGGCTAGCGGGAGAGGGGCGGATGAG.

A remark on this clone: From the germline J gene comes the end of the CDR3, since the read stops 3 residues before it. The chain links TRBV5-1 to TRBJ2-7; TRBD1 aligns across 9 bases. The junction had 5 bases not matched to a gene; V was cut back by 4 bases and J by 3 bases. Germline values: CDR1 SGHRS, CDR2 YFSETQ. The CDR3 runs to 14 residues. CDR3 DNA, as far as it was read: TGCGCCAGCAGCAGTCGGGACAGGGTCTACGAG. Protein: CASSSRDRVYE. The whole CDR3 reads CASSSRDRVYEQYF.

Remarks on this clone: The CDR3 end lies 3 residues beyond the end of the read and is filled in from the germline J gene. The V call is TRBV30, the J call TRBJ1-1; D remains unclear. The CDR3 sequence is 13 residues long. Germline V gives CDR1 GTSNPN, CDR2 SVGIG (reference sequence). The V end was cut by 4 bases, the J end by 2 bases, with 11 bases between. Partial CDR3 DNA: TGTGCCTGGAACGAGGGCTTTAACACTGAA. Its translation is CAWNEGFNTE. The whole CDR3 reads CAWNEGFNTEAFF.

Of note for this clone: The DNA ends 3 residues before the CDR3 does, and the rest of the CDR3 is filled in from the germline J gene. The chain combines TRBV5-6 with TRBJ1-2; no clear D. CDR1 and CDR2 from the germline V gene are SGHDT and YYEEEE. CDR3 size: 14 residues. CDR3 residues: CASSLGLAGYDYTF. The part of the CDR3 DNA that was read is TGTGCCAGCAGCTTGGGGCTAGCAGGTTACGAC.

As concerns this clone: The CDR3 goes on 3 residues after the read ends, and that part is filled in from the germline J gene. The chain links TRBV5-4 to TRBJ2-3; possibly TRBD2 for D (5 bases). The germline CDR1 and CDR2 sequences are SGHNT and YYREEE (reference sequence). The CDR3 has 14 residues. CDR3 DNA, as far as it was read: TGTGCCAGCAGCTCCGGGGAGACCCAAGAGACG. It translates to CASSSGETQET. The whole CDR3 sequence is CASSSGETQETQYF.

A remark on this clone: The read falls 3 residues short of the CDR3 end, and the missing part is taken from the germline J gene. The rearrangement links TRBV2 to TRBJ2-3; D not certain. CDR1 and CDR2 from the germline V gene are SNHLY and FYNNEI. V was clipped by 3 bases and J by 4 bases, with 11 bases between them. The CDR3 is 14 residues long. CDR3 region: CASSDVVGSDTQYF. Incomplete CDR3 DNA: TGTGCCAGCAGTGATGTTGTGGGCTCAGATACG.

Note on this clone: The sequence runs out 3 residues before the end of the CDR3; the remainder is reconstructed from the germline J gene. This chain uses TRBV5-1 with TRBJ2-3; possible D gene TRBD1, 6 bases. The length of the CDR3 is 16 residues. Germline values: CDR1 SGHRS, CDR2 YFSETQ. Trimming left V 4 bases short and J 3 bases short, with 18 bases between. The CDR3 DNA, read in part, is TGCGCCAGCAGCCTGGTAGGGGGATTGAATACAGATACG. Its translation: CASSLVGGLNTDT. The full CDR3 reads CASSLVGGLNTDTQYF. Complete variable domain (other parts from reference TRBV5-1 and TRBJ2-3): KAGVTQTPRYLIKTRGQQVTLSCSPISGHRSVSWYQQTPGQGLQFLFEYFSETQRNKGNFPGRFSGRQFSNSRSEMNVSTLELGDSALYLCASSLVGGLNTDTQYFGPGTRLTVL.

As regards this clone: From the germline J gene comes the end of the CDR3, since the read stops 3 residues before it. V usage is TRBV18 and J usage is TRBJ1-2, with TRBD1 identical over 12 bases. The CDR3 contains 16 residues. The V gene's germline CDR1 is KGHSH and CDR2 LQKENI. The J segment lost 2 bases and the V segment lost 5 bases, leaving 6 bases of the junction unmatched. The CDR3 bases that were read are TGTGCCAGCTCAGCGGGACAGGGGGCGCGGAACTATGGC. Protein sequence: CASSAGQGARNYG. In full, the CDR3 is CASSAGQGARNYGYTF. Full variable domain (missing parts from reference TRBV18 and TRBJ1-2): NAGVMQNPRHLVRRRGQEARLRCSPMKGHSHVYWYRQLPEEGLKFMVYLQKENIIDESGMPKERFSAEFPKEGPSILRIQQVVRGDSAAYFCASSAGQGARNYGYTFGSGTRLTVV.

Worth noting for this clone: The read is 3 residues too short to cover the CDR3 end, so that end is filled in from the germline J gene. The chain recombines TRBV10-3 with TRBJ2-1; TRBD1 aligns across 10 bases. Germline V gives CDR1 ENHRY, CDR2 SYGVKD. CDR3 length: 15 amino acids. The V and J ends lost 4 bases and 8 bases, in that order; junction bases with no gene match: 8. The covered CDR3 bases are TGTGCCATCAGTGTGGGGACAGGGGCCGGGGATGAG. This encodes CAISVGTGAGDE. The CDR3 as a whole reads CAISVGTGAGDEQFF.

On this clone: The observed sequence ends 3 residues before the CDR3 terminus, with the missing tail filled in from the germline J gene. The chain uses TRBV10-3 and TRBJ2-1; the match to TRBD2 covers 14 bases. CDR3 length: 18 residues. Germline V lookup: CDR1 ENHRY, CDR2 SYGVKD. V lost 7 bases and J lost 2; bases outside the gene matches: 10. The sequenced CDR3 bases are TGTGCCATCATATCGGGACTAGCGGGAGCTAAAACCTACAATGAG. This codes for CAIISGLAGAKTYNE. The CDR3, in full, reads CAIISGLAGAKTYNEQFF.

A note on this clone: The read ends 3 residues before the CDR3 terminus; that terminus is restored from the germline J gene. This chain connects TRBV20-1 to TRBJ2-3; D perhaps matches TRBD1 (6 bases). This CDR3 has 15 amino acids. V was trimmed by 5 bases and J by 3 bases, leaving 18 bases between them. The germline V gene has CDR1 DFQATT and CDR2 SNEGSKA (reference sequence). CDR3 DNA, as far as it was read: TGCAGTGCTCTAGCTGGTTCAGGGGATACAGATACG. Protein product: CSALAGSGDTDT. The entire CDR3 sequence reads CSALAGSGDTDTQYF.

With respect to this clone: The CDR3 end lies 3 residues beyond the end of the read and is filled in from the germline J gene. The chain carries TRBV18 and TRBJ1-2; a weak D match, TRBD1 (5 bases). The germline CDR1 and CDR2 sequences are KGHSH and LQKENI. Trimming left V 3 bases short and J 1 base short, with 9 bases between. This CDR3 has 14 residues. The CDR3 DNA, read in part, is TGTGCCAGCTCACCCTCCAGGGATAACTATGGC. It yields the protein CASSPSRDNYG. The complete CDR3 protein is CASSPSRDNYGYTF.

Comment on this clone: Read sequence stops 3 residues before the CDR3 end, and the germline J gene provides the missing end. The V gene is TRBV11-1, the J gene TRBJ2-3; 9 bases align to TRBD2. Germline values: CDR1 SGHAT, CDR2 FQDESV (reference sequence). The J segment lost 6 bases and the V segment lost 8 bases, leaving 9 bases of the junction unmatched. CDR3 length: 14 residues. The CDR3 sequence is CASGLGGGADTQYF. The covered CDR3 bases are TGTGCCAGCGGACTGGGCGGGGGGGCGGATACG.

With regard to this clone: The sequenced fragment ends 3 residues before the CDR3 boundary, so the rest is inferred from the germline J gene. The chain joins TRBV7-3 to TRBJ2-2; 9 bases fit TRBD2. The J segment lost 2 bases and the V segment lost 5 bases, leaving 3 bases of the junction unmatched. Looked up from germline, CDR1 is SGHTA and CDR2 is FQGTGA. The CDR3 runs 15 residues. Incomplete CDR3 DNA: TGTGCCAGCAGCCGGACTAGCGACAACACCGGGGAG. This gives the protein CASSRTSDNTGE. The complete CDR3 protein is CASSRTSDNTGELFF.

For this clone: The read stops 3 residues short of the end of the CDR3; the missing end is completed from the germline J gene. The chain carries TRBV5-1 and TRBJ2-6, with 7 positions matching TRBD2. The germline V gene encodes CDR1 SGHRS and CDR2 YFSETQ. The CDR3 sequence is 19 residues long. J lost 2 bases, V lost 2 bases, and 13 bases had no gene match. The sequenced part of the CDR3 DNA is TGCGCCAGCAGCTTAGGTTCGGGGGGTTCTCTAGCTGGGGCCAACGTC. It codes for CASSLGSGGSLAGANV. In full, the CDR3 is CASSLGSGGSLAGANVLTF.

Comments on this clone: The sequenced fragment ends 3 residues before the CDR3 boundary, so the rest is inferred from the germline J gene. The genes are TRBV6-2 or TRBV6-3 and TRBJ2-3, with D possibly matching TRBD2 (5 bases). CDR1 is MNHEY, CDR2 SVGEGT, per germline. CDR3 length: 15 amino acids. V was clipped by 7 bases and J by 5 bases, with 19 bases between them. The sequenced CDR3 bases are TGTGCCAGCACTCAGGAGGCGGCCGCGGGAGATACG. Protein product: CASTQEAAAGDT. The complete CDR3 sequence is CASTQEAAAGDTQYF.

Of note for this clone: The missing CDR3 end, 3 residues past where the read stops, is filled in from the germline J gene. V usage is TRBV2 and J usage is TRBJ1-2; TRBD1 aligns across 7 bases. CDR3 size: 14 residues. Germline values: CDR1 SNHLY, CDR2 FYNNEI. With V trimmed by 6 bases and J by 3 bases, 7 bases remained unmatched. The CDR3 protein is CASSQRQGDYGYTF. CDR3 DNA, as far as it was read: TGTGCCAGCAGCCAGCGTCAGGGGGACTATGGC. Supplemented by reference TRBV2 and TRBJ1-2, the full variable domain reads EPEVTQTPSHQVTQMGQEVILRCVPISNHLYFYWYRQILGQKVEFLVSFYNNEISEKSEIFDDQFSVERPDGSNFTLKIRSTKLEDSAMYFCASSQRQGDYGYTFGSGTRLTVV.

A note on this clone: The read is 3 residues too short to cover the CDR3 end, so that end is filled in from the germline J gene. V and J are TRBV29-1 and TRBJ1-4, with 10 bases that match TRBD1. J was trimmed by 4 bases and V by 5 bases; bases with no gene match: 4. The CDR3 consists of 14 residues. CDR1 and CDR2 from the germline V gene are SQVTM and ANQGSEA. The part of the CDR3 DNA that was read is TGCAGCGTTCGGACAGGGGGTAATAATGAAAAA. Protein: CSVRTGGNNEK. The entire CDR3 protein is CSVRTGGNNEKLFF.

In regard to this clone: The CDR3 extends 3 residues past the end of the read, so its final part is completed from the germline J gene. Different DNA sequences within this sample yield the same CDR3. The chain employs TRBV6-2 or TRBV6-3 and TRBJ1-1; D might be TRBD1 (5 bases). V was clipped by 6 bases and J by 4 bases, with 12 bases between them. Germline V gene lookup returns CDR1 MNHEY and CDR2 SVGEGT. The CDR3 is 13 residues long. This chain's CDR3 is CASSLRVGTEAFF. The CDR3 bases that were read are TGTGCCAGCAGCCTCAGGGTCGGCACTGAA.

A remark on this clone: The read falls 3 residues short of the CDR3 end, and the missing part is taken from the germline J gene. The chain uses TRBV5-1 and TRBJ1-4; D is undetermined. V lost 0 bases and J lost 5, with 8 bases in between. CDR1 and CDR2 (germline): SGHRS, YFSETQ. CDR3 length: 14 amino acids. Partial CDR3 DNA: TGCGCCAGCAGCTTGGAGACGGGGAATGAAAAA. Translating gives CASSLETGNEK. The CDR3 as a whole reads CASSLETGNEKLFF.

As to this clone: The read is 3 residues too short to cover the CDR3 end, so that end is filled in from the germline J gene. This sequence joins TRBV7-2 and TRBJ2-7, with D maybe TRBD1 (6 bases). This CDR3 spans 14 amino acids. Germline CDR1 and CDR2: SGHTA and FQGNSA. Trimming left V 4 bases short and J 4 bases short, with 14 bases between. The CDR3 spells CASSYGQWTYEQYF. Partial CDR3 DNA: TGTGCCAGCAGCTACGGACAGTGGACATACGAG.

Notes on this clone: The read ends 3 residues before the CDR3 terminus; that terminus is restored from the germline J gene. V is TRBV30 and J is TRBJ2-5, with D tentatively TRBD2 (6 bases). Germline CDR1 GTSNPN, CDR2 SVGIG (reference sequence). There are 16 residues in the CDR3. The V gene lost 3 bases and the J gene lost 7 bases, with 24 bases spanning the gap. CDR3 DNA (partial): TGTGCCTGGAGCCGATCGGGGACTTCCGAGGTTGGGACC. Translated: CAWSRSGTSEVGT. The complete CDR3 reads CAWSRSGTSEVGTQYF.